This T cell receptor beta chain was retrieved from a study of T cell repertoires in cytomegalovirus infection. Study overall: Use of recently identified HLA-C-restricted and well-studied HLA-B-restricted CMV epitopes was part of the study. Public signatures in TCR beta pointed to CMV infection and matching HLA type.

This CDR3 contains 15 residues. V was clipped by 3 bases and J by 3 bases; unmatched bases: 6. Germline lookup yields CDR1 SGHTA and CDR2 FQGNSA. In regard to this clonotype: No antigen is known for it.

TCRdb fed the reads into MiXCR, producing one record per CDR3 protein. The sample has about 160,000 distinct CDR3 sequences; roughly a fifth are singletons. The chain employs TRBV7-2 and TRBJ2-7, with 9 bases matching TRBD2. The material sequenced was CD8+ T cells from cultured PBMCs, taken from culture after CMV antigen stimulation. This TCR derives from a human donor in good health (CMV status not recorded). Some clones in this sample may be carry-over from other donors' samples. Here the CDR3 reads CASSLAGGGSYEQYF. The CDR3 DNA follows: TGTGCCAGCAGCTTGGCGGGAGGGGGTAGCTACGAGCAGTACTTC.